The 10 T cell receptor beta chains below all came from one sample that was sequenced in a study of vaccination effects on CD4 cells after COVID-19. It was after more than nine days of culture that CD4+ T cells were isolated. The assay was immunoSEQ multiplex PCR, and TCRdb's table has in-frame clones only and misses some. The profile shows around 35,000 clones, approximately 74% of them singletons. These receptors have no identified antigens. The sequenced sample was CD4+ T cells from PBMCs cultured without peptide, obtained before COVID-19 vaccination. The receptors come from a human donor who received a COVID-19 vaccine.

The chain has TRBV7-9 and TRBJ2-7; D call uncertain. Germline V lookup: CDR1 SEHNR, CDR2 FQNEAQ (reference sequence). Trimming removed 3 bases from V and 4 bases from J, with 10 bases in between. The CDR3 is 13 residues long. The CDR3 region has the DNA TGTGCCAGCAGCTTTGGCGGCCTATACGAGCAGTACTTC. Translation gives CASSFGGLYEQYF.

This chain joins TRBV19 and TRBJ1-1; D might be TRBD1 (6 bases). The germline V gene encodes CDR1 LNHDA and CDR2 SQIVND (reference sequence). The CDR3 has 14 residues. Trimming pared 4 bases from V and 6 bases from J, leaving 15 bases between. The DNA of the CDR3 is TGTGCCAGTAGTAAGGAACAGGGTACTTCTGAAGCTTTCTTT. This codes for CASSKEQGTSEAFF. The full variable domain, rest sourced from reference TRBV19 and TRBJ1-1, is DGGITQSPKYLFRKEGQNVTLSCEQNLNHDAMYWYRQDPGQGLRLIYYSQIVNDFQKGDIAEGYSVSREKKESFPLTVTSAQKNPTAFYLCASSKEQGTSEAFFGQGTRLTVV.

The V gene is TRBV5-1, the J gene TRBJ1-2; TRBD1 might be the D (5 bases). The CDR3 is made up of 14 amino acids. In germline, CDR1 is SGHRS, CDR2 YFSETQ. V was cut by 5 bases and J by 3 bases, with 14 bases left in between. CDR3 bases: TGCGCCAGCAGAAGAGCGTTGGGGGACTATGGCTACACCTTC. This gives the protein CASRRALGDYGYTF.

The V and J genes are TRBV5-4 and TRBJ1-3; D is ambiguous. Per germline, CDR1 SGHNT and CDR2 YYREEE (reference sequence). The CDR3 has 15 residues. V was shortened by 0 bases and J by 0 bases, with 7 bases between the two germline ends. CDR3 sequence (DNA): TGTGCCAGCAGCTTGGGTGCGGCCTCTGGAAACACCATATATTTT. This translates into CASSLGAASGNTIYF. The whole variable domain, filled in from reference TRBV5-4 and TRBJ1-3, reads ETGVTQSPTHLIKTRGQQVTLRCSSQSGHNTVSWYQQALGQGPQFIFQYYREEENGRGNFPPRFSGLQFPNYSSELNVNALELDDSALYLCASSLGAASGNTIYFGEGSWLTVV.

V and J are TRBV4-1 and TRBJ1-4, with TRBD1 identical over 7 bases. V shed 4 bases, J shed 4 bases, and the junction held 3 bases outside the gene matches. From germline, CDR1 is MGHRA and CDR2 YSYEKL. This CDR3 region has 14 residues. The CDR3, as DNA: TGCGCCAGCAGCCCGGACAGGAGTAATGAAAAACTGTTTTTT. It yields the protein CASSPDRSNEKLFF.

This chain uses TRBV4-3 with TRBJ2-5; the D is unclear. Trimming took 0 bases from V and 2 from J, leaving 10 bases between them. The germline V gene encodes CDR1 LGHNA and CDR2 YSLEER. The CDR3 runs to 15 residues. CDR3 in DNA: TGCGCCAGCAGCCAAGATTACAGACTTCAAGAGACCCAGTACTTC. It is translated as CASSQDYRLQETQYF.

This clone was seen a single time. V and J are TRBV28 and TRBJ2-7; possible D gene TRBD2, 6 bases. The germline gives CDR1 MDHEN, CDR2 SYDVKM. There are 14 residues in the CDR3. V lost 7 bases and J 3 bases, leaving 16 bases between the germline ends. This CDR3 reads CASTGPRGNYEQYF. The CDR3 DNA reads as TGTGCCAGCACGGGACCACGGGGGAACTACGAGCAGTACTTC.

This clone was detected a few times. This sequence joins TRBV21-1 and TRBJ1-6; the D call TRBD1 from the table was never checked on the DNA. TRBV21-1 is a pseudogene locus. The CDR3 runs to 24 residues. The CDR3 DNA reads TGTGCCAGCAGCAAAGCGCTTAGGCCAGGGGGAAGGCCCTTGGGGAGCTCCTATAATTCACCCCTCCACTTT. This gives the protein CASSKALRPGGRPLGSSYNSPLHF.

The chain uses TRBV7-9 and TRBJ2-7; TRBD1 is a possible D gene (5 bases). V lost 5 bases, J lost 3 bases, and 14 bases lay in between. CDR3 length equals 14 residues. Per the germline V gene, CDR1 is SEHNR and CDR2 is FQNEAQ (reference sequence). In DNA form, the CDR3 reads TGTGCCAGCAGCACGGACATAAACTACTACGAGCAGTACTTC. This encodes CASSTDINYYEQYF.

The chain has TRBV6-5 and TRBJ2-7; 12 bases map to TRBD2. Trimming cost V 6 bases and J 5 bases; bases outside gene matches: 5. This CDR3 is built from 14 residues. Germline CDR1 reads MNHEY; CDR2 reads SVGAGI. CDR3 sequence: CASRGGTSGHEQYF. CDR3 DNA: TGTGCCAGCAGGGGCGGGACTAGCGGGCACGAGCAGTACTTC.